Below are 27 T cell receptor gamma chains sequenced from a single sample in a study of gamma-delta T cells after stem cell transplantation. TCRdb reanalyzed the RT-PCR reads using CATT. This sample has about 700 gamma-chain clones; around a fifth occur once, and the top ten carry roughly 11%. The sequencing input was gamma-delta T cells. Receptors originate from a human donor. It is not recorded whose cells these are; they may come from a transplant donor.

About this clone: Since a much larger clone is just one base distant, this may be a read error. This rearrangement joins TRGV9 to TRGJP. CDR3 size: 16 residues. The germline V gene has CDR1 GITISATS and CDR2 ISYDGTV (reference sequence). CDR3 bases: TGTGCCTTGTGGAATTTGTGGGAGTTGGGCAAAAAAAACAAGGTATTT. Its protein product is CALWNLWELGKKNKVF.

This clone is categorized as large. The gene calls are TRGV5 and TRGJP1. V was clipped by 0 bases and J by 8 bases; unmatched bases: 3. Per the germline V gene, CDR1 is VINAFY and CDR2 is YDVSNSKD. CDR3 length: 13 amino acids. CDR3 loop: CATWDRPGWFKIF. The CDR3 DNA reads TGTGCCACCTGGGACAGGCCGGGTTGGTTCAAGATATTT.

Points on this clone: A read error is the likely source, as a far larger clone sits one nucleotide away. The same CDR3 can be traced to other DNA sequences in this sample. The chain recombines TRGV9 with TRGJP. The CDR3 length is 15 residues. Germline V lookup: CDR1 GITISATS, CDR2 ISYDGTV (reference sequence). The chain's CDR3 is CALWDQELGKKIKVF. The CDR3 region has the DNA TGTGCCTTGTGGGACCAAGAGTTGGGCAAAAAAATCAAGGTCTTT.

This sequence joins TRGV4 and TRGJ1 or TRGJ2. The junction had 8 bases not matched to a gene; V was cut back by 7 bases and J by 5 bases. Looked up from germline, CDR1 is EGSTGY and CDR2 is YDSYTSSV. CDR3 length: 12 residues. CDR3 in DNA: TGTGCCACCTGTCCACTGGATTATAAGAAACTCTTT. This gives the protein CATCPLDYKKLF.

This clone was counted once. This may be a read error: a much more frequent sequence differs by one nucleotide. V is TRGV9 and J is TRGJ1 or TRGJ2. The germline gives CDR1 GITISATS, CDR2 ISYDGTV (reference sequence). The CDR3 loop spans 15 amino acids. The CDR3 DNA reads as TGTGCCTTGTGGGAGGTGGAGAAGGTTTATTATAAGAAACTATTT. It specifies CALWEVEKVYYKKLF.

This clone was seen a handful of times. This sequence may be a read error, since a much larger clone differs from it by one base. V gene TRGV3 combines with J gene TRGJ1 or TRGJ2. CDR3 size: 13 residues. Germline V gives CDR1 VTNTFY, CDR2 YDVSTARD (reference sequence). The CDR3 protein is CATWDRNYYKRLF. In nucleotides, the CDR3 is TGTGCCACCTGGGACAGGAATTATTATAAGAGACTCTTT.

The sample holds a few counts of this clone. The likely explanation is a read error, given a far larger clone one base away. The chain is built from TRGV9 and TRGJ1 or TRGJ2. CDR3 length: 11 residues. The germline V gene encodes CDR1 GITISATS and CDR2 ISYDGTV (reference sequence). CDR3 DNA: TGTGCCTTGAGGGAGGGCCATAAGAAACTCTTT. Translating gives CALREGHKKLF.

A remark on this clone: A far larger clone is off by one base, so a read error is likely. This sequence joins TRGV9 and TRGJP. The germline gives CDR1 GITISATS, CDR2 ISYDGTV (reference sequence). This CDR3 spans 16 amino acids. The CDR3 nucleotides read TGTGCCTTGTGGGAGGTGCAAGAGTTGGGCAAAAAAAGCAAGGTATTT. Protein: CALWEVQELGKKSKVF.

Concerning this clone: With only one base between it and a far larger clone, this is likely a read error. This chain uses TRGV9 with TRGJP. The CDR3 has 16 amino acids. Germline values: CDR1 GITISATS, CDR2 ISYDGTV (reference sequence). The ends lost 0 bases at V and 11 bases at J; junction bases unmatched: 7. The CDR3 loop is CALWEVQEVGKKIKVF. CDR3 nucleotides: TGTGCCTTGTGGGAGGTGCAGGAGGTGGGCAAAAAAATCAAGGTATTT.

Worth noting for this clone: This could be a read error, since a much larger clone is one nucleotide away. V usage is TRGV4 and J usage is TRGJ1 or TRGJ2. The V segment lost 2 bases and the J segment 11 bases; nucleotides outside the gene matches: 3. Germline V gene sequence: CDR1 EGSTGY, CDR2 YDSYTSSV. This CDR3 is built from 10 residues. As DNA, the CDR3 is TGTGCCACCTGGGATGTTCAGAAACTCTTT. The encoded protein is CATWDVQKLF.

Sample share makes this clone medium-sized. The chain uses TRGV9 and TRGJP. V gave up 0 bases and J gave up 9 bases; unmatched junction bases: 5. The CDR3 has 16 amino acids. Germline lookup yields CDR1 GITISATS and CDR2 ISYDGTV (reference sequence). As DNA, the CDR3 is TGTGCCTTGTGGGAGGTGGCTTCGTTGGGCAAAAAAATCAAGGTATTT. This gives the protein CALWEVASLGKKIKVF.

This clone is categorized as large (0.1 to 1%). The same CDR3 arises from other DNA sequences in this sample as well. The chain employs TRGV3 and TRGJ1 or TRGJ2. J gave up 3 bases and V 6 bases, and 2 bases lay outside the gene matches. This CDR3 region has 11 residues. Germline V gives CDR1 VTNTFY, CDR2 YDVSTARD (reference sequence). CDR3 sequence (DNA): TGTGCCACCTGGAGTTATTATAAGAAACTCTTT. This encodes CATWSYYKKLF.

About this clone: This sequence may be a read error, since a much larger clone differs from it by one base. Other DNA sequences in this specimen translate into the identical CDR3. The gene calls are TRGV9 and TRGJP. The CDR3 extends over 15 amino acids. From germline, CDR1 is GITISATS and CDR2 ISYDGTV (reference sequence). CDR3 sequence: CALWEGELGKKIKVF. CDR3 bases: TGTGCCTTGTGGGAGGGAGAGTTAGGCAAAAAAATCAAGGTATTT.

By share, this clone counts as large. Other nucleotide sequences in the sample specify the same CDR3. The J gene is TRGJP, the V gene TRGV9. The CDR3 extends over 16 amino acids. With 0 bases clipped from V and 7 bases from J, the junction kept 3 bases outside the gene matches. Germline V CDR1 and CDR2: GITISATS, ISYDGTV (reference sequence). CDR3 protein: CALWEVQELGKKIKVF. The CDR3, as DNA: TGTGCCTTGTGGGAGGTGCAGGAGTTGGGCAAAAAAATCAAGGTATTT.

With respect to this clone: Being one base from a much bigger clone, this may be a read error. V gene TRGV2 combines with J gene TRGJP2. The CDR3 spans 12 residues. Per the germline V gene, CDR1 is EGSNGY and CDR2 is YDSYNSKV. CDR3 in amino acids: CATWSSDWIRTF. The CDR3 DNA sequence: TGTGCCACCTGGAGTAGTGATTGGATCAGGACGTTT.

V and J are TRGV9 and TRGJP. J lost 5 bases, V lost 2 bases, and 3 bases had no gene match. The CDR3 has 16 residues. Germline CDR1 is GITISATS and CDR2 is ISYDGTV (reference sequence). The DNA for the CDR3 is TGTGCCTTGTGGGAGGCGAAAGAGTTGGGCAAAAAAATCAAGGTATTT. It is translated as CALWEAKELGKKIKVF.

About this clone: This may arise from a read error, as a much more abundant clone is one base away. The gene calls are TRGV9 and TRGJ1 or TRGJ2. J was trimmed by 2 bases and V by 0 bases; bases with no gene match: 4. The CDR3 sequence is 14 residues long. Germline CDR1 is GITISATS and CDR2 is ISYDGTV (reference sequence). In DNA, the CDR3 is TGTGCCTTGTGGGAGGTGATAGATTATTATAAGAAACTCTTT. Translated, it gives CALWEVIDYYKKLF.

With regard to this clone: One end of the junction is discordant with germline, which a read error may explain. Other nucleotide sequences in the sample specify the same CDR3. The CDR3 sequence: CATWGHLDYYKKLF. The CDR3 DNA reads TGTGCCACCTGGGGCCATCTCGATTATTACAAGAAACTCTTT. The gene calls are TRGV4 and TRGJ1 or TRGJ2. CDR3 length: 14 amino acids. From germline, CDR1 is EGSTGY and CDR2 YDSYTSSV.

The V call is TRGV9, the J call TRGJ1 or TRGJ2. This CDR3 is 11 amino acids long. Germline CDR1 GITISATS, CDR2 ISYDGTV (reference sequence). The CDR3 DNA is TGTGCAGGGGGGAACGGCCATAAGAAACTCTTT. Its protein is CAGGNGHKKLF.

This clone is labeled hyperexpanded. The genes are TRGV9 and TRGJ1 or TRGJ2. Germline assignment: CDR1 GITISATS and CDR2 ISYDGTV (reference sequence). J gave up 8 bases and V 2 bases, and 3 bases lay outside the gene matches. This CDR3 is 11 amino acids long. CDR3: CALWEGHKKLF. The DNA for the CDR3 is TGTGCCTTGTGGGAGGGCCATAAGAAACTCTTT.

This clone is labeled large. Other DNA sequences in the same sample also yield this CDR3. CDR3 nucleotides: TGTGCCACCTGGGACGGGCCTTCTAGTAGTGATTGGATCAAGACGTTT. Its translation: CATWDGPSSSDWIKTF. This rearrangement joins TRGV2 to TRGJP2. Unmatched junction bases numbered 5, after V lost 0 bases and J lost 1 base. CDR1 is EGSNGY, CDR2 YDSYNSKV, per germline. The CDR3 has 16 amino acids.

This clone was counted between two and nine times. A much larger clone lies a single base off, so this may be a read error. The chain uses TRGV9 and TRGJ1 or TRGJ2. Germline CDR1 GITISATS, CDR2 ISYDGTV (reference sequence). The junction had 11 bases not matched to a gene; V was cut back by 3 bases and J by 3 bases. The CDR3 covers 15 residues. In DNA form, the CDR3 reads TGTGCCTTGTGGGAGATGCTAGACTTTTATTATAAGAAACTCTTT. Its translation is CALWEMLDFYYKKLF.

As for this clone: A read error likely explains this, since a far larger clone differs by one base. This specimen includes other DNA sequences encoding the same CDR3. CDR3 sequence (DNA): TGTGCCTTGTGGGAGGGAGAGTTGGGTAAAAAAATCAAGGTATTT. Amino acids: CALWEGELGKKIKVF. V usage is TRGV9 and J usage is TRGJP. This CDR3 has 15 residues. CDR1 is GITISATS and CDR2 is ISYDGTV in the germline V gene (reference sequence).

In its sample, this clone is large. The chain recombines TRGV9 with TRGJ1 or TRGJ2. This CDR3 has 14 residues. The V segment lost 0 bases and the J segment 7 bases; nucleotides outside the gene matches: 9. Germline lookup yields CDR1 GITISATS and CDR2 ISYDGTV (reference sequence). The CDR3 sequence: CALWEVQGGYKKLF. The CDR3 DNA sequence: TGTGCCTTGTGGGAGGTGCAAGGGGGGTATAAGAAACTCTTT.

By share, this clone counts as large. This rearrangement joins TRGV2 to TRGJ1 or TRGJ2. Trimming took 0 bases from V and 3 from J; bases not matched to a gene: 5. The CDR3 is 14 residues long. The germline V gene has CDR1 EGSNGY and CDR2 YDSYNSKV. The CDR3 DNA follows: TGTGCCACCTGGGACGGGCGGGGTTATTATAAGAAACTCTTT. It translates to CATWDGRGYYKKLF.

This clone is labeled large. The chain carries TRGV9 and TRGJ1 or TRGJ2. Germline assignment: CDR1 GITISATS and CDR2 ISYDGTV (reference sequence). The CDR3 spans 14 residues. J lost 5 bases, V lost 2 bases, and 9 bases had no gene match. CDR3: CALWEGHNHYKKLF. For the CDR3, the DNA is TGTGCCTTGTGGGAGGGCCATAATCATTATAAGAAACTCTTT.

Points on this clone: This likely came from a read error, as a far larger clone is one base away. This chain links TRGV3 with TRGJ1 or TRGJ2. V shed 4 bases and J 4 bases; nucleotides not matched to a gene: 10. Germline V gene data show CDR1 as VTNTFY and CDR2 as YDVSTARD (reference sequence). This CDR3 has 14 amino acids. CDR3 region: CATWEGVSYYKKLF. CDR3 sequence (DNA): TGTGCCACCTGGGAAGGAGTGTCATATTATAAGAAACTCTTT.